One and the same sample provided the 2 T cell receptor beta chains below, sequenced in a study of early T cells in non-severe SARS-CoV-2 infection. TCRdb independently ran MiXCR on the 5' RACE reads; one entry per CDR3 protein. The sample holds about 37,000 distinct CDR3 sequences, roughly 5.7% seen once. This material consisted of whole blood, taken at baseline. The receptors come from an adult who was a healthcare worker with PCR-confirmed SARS-CoV-2 infection or an uninfected control (not recorded which).

This clonotype is a singleton in its sample. A much larger clonotype is one base distant, so this may be a read error. Likely a read error: the CDR3 ends without its conserved phenylalanine or tryptophan. This chain links TRBV6-5 with TRBJ2-7; D possibly corresponds to TRBD1 (5 bases). The CDR3 is made up of 13 amino acids. V was trimmed by 0 bases and J by 3 bases, leaving 6 bases between them. The germline V gene has CDR1 MNHEY and CDR2 SVGAGI. This CDR3 is CASSYSRVYEQYL. The DNA of the CDR3 is TGTGCCAGCAGTTACTCCAGGGTCTACGAGCAGTACCTC.

There are many counts of this clonotype. The V and J genes are TRBV6-6 and TRBJ2-3; 16 positions agree with TRBD2. The CDR3 has 16 amino acids. Trimming cost V 6 bases and J 4 bases; bases outside gene matches: 4. Per the germline V gene, CDR1 is MNHNY and CDR2 is SVGAGI (reference sequence). CDR3 nucleotides: TGTGCCAGCAGCCCGGGACTAGCGGGAGGGCCAGATACGCAGTATTTT. Protein sequence: CASSPGLAGGPDTQYF.